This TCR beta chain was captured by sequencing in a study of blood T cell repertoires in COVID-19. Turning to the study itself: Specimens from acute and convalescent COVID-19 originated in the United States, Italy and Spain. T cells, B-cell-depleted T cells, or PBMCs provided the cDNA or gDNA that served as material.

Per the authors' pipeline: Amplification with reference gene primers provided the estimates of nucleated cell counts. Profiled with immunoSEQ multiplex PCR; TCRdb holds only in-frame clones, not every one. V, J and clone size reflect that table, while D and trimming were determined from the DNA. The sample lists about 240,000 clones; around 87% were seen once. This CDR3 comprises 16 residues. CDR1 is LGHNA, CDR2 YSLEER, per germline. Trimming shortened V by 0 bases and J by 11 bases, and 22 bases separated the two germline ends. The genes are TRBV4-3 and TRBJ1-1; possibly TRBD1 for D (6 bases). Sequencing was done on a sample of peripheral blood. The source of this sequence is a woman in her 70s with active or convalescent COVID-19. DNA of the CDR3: TGCGCCAGCAGCCAAGACACCGGGACAAGGGGGACCAGGGCTTTCTTT. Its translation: CASSQDTGTRGTRAFF.